This note documents a single T cell receptor (beta chain) sequence. Germline lookup yields CDR1 SNHLY and CDR2 FYNNEI. V was cut by 1 base and J by 4 bases, with 14 bases left in between. CDR3 length: 15 amino acids. This sample was taken from a study of blood T cell repertoires in COVID-19. Study as a whole: Collection of acute and convalescent COVID-19 samples took place in the United States, Italy and Spain. T cells, B-cell-depleted T cells, or PBMCs supplied cDNA or gDNA.

In the study's own analysis: Cell counts per sample came from amplifying reference gene primers. Generated by immunoSEQ multiplex PCR, the TCRdb table keeps only in-frame clones and is missing some. D and trimming were read from the DNA, whereas the V and J calls and clone size are those reported in that table. This table holds 130,000 to 150,000 clones, approximately 86% found once. The chain has TRBV2 and TRBJ2-7; the D is unclear. Sequencing input: peripheral blood. This TCR was recovered from a woman aged 40 to 55 with active or convalescent COVID-19. This CDR3 is CASSEVAAVSYEQYF. Written as DNA, the CDR3 is TGTGCCAGCAGTGAAGTGGCGGCCGTTTCATACGAGCAGTACTTC.